Presented here are 8 T cell receptor beta chains from one specimen sequenced in a study of blood T cell repertoires in COVID-19. This table comes from immunoSEQ multiplex PCR, and its TCRdb copy is limited to in-frame clones, with some not included. The sample includes about 40,000 clones, about 80% of them seen just once. The sequenced material came from peripheral blood. The receptors originated from a woman aged 60-70 years with acute or convalescent COVID-19.

The chain combines TRBV5-4 with TRBJ1-2, with a possible D match to TRBD1 (5 bases). The germline gives CDR1 SGHNT, CDR2 YYREEE (reference sequence). This CDR3 has 14 amino acids. V lost 4 bases, J lost 7 bases, and 17 bases lay in between. The CDR3: CASSGGGLGSGYTF. DNA of the CDR3: TGTGCCAGCAGCGGGGGAGGGTTGGGGAGTGGCTACACCTTC. Using reference TRBV5-4 and TRBJ1-2 for the parts outside the CDR3, the full variable domain is ETGVTQSPTHLIKTRGQQVTLRCSSQSGHNTVSWYQQALGQGPQFIFQYYREEENGRGNFPPRFSGLQFPNYSSELNVNALELDDSALYLCASSGGGLGSGYTFGSGTRLTVV.

This clone was recorded once. The chain carries TRBV5-4 and TRBJ1-2, with 7 bases aligning to TRBD1. The CDR3 extends over 13 amino acids. V trimming: 3 bases; J trimming: 6 bases; junction bases outside the gene matches: 5. Germline V gives CDR1 SGHNT, CDR2 YYREEE (reference sequence). The CDR3 sequence is CASSSTGRDGYTF. DNA of the CDR3: TGTGCCAGCAGCTCGACAGGGCGGGATGGCTACACCTTC.

The chain couples TRBV30 to TRBJ2-7, with 7 bases fitting TRBD2. CDR1 is GTSNPN and CDR2 is SVGIG in the germline V gene (reference sequence). V dropped 1 base and J dropped 4; count of bases not matched to a gene: 7. The CDR3 runs to 14 residues. CDR3 amino acids: CAWSGAGELYEQYF. DNA for the CDR3: TGTGCCTGGAGTGGGGCGGGAGAACTATACGAGCAGTACTTC.

This CDR3 reads CATSSGYNEQFF. CDR3 coding DNA: TGTGCCACCAGTAGTGGCTACAATGAGCAGTTCTTC. The chain links TRBV15 to TRBJ2-1; no firm D call. The CDR3 is 12 amino acids. Trimming took off 6 bases at V and 3 bases at J, with 6 bases between the two ends. Germline assignment: CDR1 LNHNV and CDR2 YYDKDF (reference sequence).

This clone was counted once. The genes are TRBV5-1 and TRBJ1-6; 7 bases are shared with TRBD1. With 4 bases clipped from V and 6 bases from J, the junction kept 4 bases outside the gene matches. The CDR3 extends over 14 amino acids. Germline V gene data show CDR1 as SGHRS and CDR2 as YFSETQ. This chain's CDR3 is CASSKTGSNSPLHF. DNA for the CDR3: TGCGCCAGCAGCAAGACAGGGTCTAATTCACCCCTCCACTTT.

The chain combines TRBV5-1 with TRBJ2-3; 9 bases line up with TRBD2. V shed 4 bases and J 3 bases; nucleotides not matched to a gene: 3. CDR3 length equals 14 residues. From germline, CDR1 is SGHRS and CDR2 YFSETQ. CDR3 DNA sequence: TGCGCCAGCAGCCAGCGGGGGGATACAGATACGCAGTATTTT. This gives the protein CASSQRGDTDTQYF.

The chain is built from TRBV9 and TRBJ2-7; 8 bases agree with TRBD2. CDR1 and CDR2 (germline): SGDLS, YYNGEE. The V segment lost 0 bases and the J segment 6 bases; nucleotides outside the gene matches: 5. The CDR3 length is 14 residues. In DNA form, the CDR3 reads TGTGCCAGCAGCGTAGGGACTAGCAACGTCGAGCAGTACTTC. Amino acid sequence: CASSVGTSNVEQYF. Variable domain in full (rest from reference TRBV9 and TRBJ2-7): DSGVTQTPKHLITATGQRVTLRCSPRSGDLSVYWYQQSLDQGLQFLIQYYNGEERAKGNILERFSAQQFPDLHSELNLSSLELGDSALYFCASSVGTSNVEQYFGPGTRLTVT.

The chain joins TRBV5-8 to TRBJ1-1, with a weak D call TRBD1 (5 bases). CDR3 length: 15 amino acids. From germline, CDR1 is SGHTS and CDR2 YDEGEE. V was clipped by 4 bases and J by 0 bases, with 13 bases between them. CDR3 amino acids: CASSQWKGLNTEAFF. For the CDR3, the DNA is TGTGCCAGCAGCCAATGGAAGGGGTTGAACACTGAAGCTTTCTTT.